This passage covers 13 T cell receptor beta chains from one sample sequenced in a study of blood T cell repertoires in COVID-19. Assay: immunoSEQ multiplex PCR; the TCRdb copy retains only in-frame clones and omits some. The sample contains about 100,000 clones, 70% to 90% of which appear only once. Sequencing input: peripheral blood. The receptors stem from a human donor in a cohort sampled during active COVID-19.

The CDR3 reads CASSKDSQPQHF. Here the CDR3 DNA reads TGTGCCAGCAGCAAAGACTCCCAGCCCCAGCATTTT. This chain uses TRBV7-9 with TRBJ1-5; the D is unclear. Germline CDR1 is SEHNR and CDR2 is FQNEAQ (reference sequence). The CDR3 is 12 residues long. Trimming pared 5 bases from V and 7 bases from J, leaving 9 bases between.

This clone was detected a few times. The chain links TRBV9 to TRBJ1-4; 8 bases line up with TRBD1. The CDR3 covers 17 residues. The germline CDR1 and CDR2 sequences are SGDLS and YYNGEE. Unmatched junction bases numbered 15, after V lost 3 bases and J lost 8 bases. CDR3 sequence reads: CASSARGLGQGKEKLFF. The CDR3 nucleotides are TGTGCCAGCAGCGCCCGGGGATTAGGACAGGGAAAGGAAAAACTGTTTTTT.

This rearrangement joins TRBV27 to TRBJ2-7, with 12 bases that match TRBD2. The germline V gene has CDR1 MNHEY and CDR2 SMNVEV (reference sequence). After removal of 5 bases from V and 7 bases from J, the junction contained 9 bases not matched to a gene. The CDR3 runs 15 residues. CDR3 sequence reads: CASSPRTSGIGEQYF. The CDR3, as DNA: TGTGCCAGCAGTCCACGGACTAGCGGGATAGGAGAGCAGTACTTC.

This chain links TRBV7-9 with TRBJ1-2; D possibly corresponds to TRBD1 (5 bases). Germline CDR1 reads SEHNR; CDR2 reads FQNEAQ (reference sequence). Trimming left V 5 bases short and J 9 bases short, with 16 bases between. The CDR3 spans 13 residues. The CDR3 DNA is TGTGCCAGCAGCCGCCCGGGGGAAACGAGCTACACCTTC. Amino acids: CASSRPGETSYTF.

The chain couples TRBV18 to TRBJ1-6, with TRBD1 matching over 7 bases. Looked up from germline, CDR1 is KGHSH and CDR2 is LQKENI. The CDR3 loop spans 14 amino acids. With 3 bases clipped from V and 7 bases from J, the junction kept 3 bases outside the gene matches. The CDR3 region is CASSPLDRNSPLHF. The CDR3 DNA reads as TGTGCCAGCTCACCCCTGGACAGGAATTCACCCCTCCACTTT.

This chain connects TRBV21-1 to TRBJ2-1; the tabulated D call, TRBD2, remains unverified against the DNA. TRBV21-1 constitutes a pseudogene. The CDR3 spans 16 residues. CDR3 protein: CASSKGTGGRYNEQFF. In DNA, the CDR3 is TGTGCCAGCAGCAAAGGTACGGGAGGGAGGTACAATGAGCAGTTCTTC.

The rearrangement joins TRBV19 to TRBJ2-7; the match to TRBD1 covers 7 bases. Looked up from germline, CDR1 is LNHDA and CDR2 is SQIVND (reference sequence). J lost 3 bases, V lost 4 bases, and 9 bases had no gene match. CDR3 length equals 15 residues. The DNA of the CDR3 is TGTGCCAGTAGTAGGAAGACAGGGATCAGCTACGAGCAGTACTTC. Translated: CASSRKTGISYEQYF.

The chain joins TRBV10-3 to TRBJ2-5; no definite D call. Germline-derived CDR1 and CDR2 are ENHRY and SYGVKD. The CDR3 sequence is 12 residues long. The V end lost 4 bases, the J end lost 5 bases, and 8 bases lay between the germline ends. The CDR3 spells CAISAQQETQYF. In DNA form, the CDR3 reads TGTGCCATCAGTGCTCAACAGGAGACCCAGTACTTC.

J is TRBJ2-7 and V is TRBV7-6; TRBD1 aligns across 12 bases. Losses at the gene ends were 2 bases for V and 1 base for J; bases not matched to a gene: 6. Germline V gene data show CDR1 as SGHVS and CDR2 as FNYEAQ. CDR3 length equals 17 residues. As DNA, the CDR3 is TGTGCCAGCAGCTTAAGTACGGGACAGGGGGCGTCCTACGAGCAGTACTTC. Its protein is CASSLSTGQGASYEQYF.

The chain combines TRBV5-6 with TRBJ2-2; 10 bases agree with TRBD2. CDR3 length: 15 amino acids. CDR1 and CDR2 from the germline V gene are SGHDT and YYEEEE. J lost 5 bases, V lost 4 bases, and 5 bases had no gene match. The CDR3 DNA reads as TGTGCCAGCAGCCTACTGACTAGCGGGACCGGGGAGCTGTTTTTT. Protein: CASSLLTSGTGELFF.

J is TRBJ2-1 and V is TRBV5-6; 12 nucleotides match TRBD2. CDR3 length: 15 amino acids. Trimming removed 5 bases from V and 7 bases from J; junction bases left unmatched: 7. CDR1 SGHDT and CDR2 YYEEEE come from the germline V gene. Written as DNA, the CDR3 is TGTGCCAGCAGTCCACTAGCGGGAGGTTTAAATGAGCAGTTCTTC. Amino acid sequence: CASSPLAGGLNEQFF.

This chain links TRBV19 with TRBJ2-7, with 9 bases lining up with TRBD1. The CDR3 runs to 14 residues. The V gene end was trimmed by 5 bases and the J gene end by 1 base; junction bases not matched to a gene: 3. Looked up from germline, CDR1 is LNHDA and CDR2 is SQIVND (reference sequence). For the CDR3, the DNA is TGTGCCAGTAGTCCGACAGGGGGATCCTACGAGCAGTACTTC. Translating it yields CASSPTGGSYEQYF.

The chain has TRBV4-2 and TRBJ2-1, with 7 bases identical to TRBD2. Germline V gives CDR1 LGHNA, CDR2 YNFKEQ. The V gene end was trimmed by 0 bases and the J gene end by 9 bases; junction bases not matched to a gene: 11. The CDR3 length is 16 residues. CDR3 nucleotides: TGTGCCAGCAGCCAAGAGCCCAGAACGGGAGGTGGTGAGCAGTTCTTC. Protein sequence: CASSQEPRTGGGEQFF.